Each of the 28 T cell receptor beta chains below was sequenced from the same sample in a study of blood T cell repertoires in COVID-19. Sequencing used immunoSEQ multiplex PCR; TCRdb keeps in-frame clones, though not all of them. The sample carries 200,000 or so clones, 86% recorded once. Input material: PBMCs or T cells enriched from blood (not recorded which). The receptor source for this set is a woman in her thirties or forties with acute COVID-19.

This chain joins TRBV7-2 and TRBJ2-1; 7 nucleotides align to TRBD2. Germline lookup yields CDR1 SGHTA and CDR2 FQGNSA. Trimming removed 4 bases from V and 2 bases from J; junction bases left unmatched: 8. The CDR3 covers 16 residues. The CDR3 DNA is TGTGCCAGCAGCTCCATTCTGGGGGGGGCCTACAATGAGCAGTTCTTC. Translation gives CASSSILGGAYNEQFF. The complete variable domain, with remaining parts taken from reference TRBV7-2 and TRBJ2-1, reads GAGVSQSPSNKVTEKGKDVELRCDPISGHTALYWYRQSLGQGLEFLIYFQGNSAPDKSGLPSDRFSAERTGGSVSTLTIQRTQQEDSAVYLCASSSILGGAYNEQFFGPGTRLTVL.

The chain employs TRBV21-1 and TRBJ1-2. TRBV21-1 is a listed pseudogene. The CDR3 consists of 17 residues. The CDR3: CASSKHHPGLGNYGYTF. The DNA of the CDR3 is TGTGCCAGCAGCAAGCACCACCCGGGACTGGGAAACTATGGCTACACCTTC.

Here the CDR3 DNA reads TGTGCCAGTAGTATAGTCAGGGAAACAGATACGCAGTATTTT. This translates into CASSIVRETDTQYF. The J gene is TRBJ2-3, the V gene TRBV19; D is possibly TRBD1 (5 bases). Trimming shortened V by 1 base and J by 3 bases, and 8 bases separated the two germline ends. This CDR3 has 14 amino acids. Germline loops: CDR1 LNHDA, CDR2 SQIVND (reference sequence).

The gene calls are TRBV2 and TRBJ1-4; possible D gene TRBD1, 5 bases. CDR1 is SNHLY and CDR2 is FYNNEI in the germline V gene. Trimming took off 7 bases at V and 3 bases at J, with 15 bases between the two ends. This CDR3 is 15 amino acids long. The CDR3 spells CASTVGGVSNEKLFF. Written as DNA, the CDR3 is TGTGCCAGCACCGTCGGGGGGGTTTCTAATGAAAAACTGTTTTTT.

This clone was observed a few times. CDR3 amino acids: CASSGTSGYQETQYF. The CDR3 region has the DNA TGTGCCAGCAGTGGGACTAGCGGATATCAAGAGACCCAGTACTTC. The rearrangement joins TRBV2 to TRBJ2-5, with 10 bases aligning to TRBD2. V shed 4 bases, J shed 2 bases, and the junction held 4 bases outside the gene matches. From germline, CDR1 is SNHLY and CDR2 FYNNEI. The CDR3 sequence is 15 residues long. Using reference TRBV2 and TRBJ2-5 for the parts outside the CDR3, the full variable domain is EPEVTQTPSHQVTQMGQEVILRCVPISNHLYFYWYRQILGQKVEFLVSFYNNEISEKSEIFDDQFSVERPDGSNFTLKIRSTKLEDSAMYFCASSGTSGYQETQYFGPGTRLLVL.

The rearrangement joins TRBV3-1 (or the pseudogene TRBV3-2) to TRBJ1-5; 8 nucleotides match TRBD1. The V gene's germline CDR1 is LGHDT and CDR2 YNNKEL (reference sequence). The CDR3 runs to 16 residues. Germline trimming cut 1 base from V and 4 bases from J; bases unmatched to any gene: 6. The DNA of the CDR3 is TGTGCCAGCAGCCAAGGGCAGGGGGCAATGAATCAGCCCCAGCATTTT. Protein product: CASSQGQGAMNQPQHF.

The chain joins TRBV18 to TRBJ1-3; 8 nucleotides align to TRBD1. Germline trimming cut 1 base from V and 7 bases from J; bases unmatched to any gene: 9. Germline V lookup: CDR1 KGHSH, CDR2 LQKENI. CDR3 length: 16 residues. As DNA, the CDR3 is TGTGCCAGCTCACCACGACAGGGGCAGACAGGGAACACCATATATTTT. Protein product: CASSPRQGQTGNTIYF.

The chain carries TRBV6-1 and TRBJ1-4, with D perhaps TRBD1 (6 bases). The V gene's germline CDR1 is MNHNS and CDR2 SASEGT. This CDR3 has 14 residues. The V gene lost 1 base and the J gene lost 10 bases, with 13 bases spanning the gap. In DNA, the CDR3 is TGTGCCAGCAGTGAAGGCGTCCCAGGGGTAAAACTGTTTTTT. Protein: CASSEGVPGVKLFF.

This clone was detected only once. This chain uses TRBV5-6 with TRBJ2-7; 7 bases line up with TRBD1. After removal of 9 bases from V and 0 bases from J, the junction contained 6 bases not matched to a gene. The CDR3 is made up of 13 amino acids. In germline, CDR1 is SGHDT, CDR2 YYEEEE. The CDR3 spells CATGRDSSYEQYF. The CDR3 region has the DNA TGTGCCACCGGAAGGGACAGCTCCTACGAGCAGTACTTC.

The genes are TRBV9 and TRBJ1-2; 12 bases are shared with TRBD1. Germline loops: CDR1 SGDLS, CDR2 YYNGEE. This CDR3 has 15 residues. The J segment lost 5 bases and the V segment lost 3 bases, leaving 5 bases of the junction unmatched. CDR3 amino acids: CASSARDRGQYGYTF. CDR3 nucleotide sequence: TGTGCCAGCAGCGCTCGGGACAGGGGGCAGTATGGCTACACCTTC.

This clone has just one count. This sequence joins TRBV7-9 and TRBJ2-7, with 7 bases aligning to TRBD1. CDR1 is SEHNR, CDR2 FQNEAQ, per germline (reference sequence). The CDR3 totals 12 residues. The J segment lost 3 bases and the V segment lost 8 bases, leaving 4 bases of the junction unmatched. DNA for the CDR3: TGTGCCAGCGGGGACAGCGACTACGAGCAGTACTTC. It specifies CASGDSDYEQYF.

V and J are TRBV7-2 and TRBJ2-7; 15 bases line up with TRBD2. Germline CDR1 reads SGHTA; CDR2 reads FQGNSA. The CDR3 has 18 amino acids. V lost 5 bases and J lost 4; bases outside the gene matches: 12. The DNA of the CDR3 is TGTGCCAGCAGCCTAACCGGGACTAGCGGGGGGCGTCAGTACGAGCAGTACTTC. Residues: CASSLTGTSGGRQYEQYF.

A few counts support this clone. This chain links TRBV5-4 with TRBJ1-2; D possibly corresponds to TRBD1 (5 bases). Trimming stripped 4 bases from V and 4 bases from J, with 11 bases between. The CDR3 has 13 amino acids. Germline V lookup: CDR1 SGHNT, CDR2 YYREEE (reference sequence). CDR3 protein: CASSTQGPYGYTF. Here the CDR3 DNA reads TGTGCCAGCAGCACCCAGGGTCCCTATGGCTACACCTTC.

The chain combines TRBV19 with TRBJ1-1; 7 nucleotides line up with TRBD1. V dropped 5 bases and J dropped 3; count of bases not matched to a gene: 3. Germline V gene sequence: CDR1 LNHDA, CDR2 SQIVND (reference sequence). The CDR3 spans 13 residues. CDR3 residues: CASSGTVYTEAFF. The CDR3 DNA reads as TGTGCCAGTAGTGGGACAGTGTACACTGAAGCTTTCTTT.

The chain recombines TRBV5-1 with TRBJ1-1; 9 nucleotides match TRBD1. The germline V gene encodes CDR1 SGHRS and CDR2 YFSETQ. The trim removed 3 bases at V and 3 bases at J, leaving 3 bases unmatched. This CDR3 spans 14 amino acids. The CDR3 DNA reads as TGCGCCAGCAGCTCTGGACAGGGGCACACTGAAGCTTTCTTT. This translates into CASSSGQGHTEAFF.

V usage is TRBV5-4 and J usage is TRBJ1-1; TRBD1 matches 8 bases. Trimming took 4 bases from V and 7 from J; bases not matched to a gene: 15. This CDR3 contains 16 residues. Germline CDR1 reads SGHNT; CDR2 reads YYREEE (reference sequence). The CDR3 region is CASSLHGTGSHLEAFF. The CDR3 DNA sequence: TGTGCCAGCAGCCTTCACGGGACAGGAAGCCACCTTGAAGCTTTCTTT.

This chain joins TRBV9 and TRBJ1-6; 8 positions match TRBD1. V lost 4 bases and J lost 10; bases outside the gene matches: 10. This CDR3 has 15 residues. The germline V gene has CDR1 SGDLS and CDR2 YYNGEE. Written as DNA, the CDR3 is TGTGCCAGCAGCCCGAGGACAGGGAAGGGATCACCCCTCCACTTT. The encoded protein is CASSPRTGKGSPLHF.

The chain uses TRBV12-5 and TRBJ2-5; D might be TRBD2 (6 bases). Germline CDR1 LGHNT, CDR2 FRNRAP. V was cut by 6 bases and J by 0 bases, with 14 bases left in between. CDR3 length equals 15 residues. The CDR3 DNA sequence: TGTGCTAGTGGCCCCAAAGGGAGGTACCAAGAGACCCAGTACTTC. Amino acids: CASGPKGRYQETQYF.

V usage is TRBV25-1 and J usage is TRBJ1-4, with D unresolved. The V gene's germline CDR1 is MGHDK and CDR2 SYGVNS. V lost 4 bases, J lost 4 bases, and 7 bases lay in between. CDR3 length: 13 residues. CDR3 bases: TGTGCCAGCAGTGTCAGATATAATGAAAAACTGTTTTTT. Translating it yields CASSVRYNEKLFF. Complete variable domain (other parts from reference TRBV25-1 and TRBJ1-4): EADIYQTPRYLVIGTGKKITLECSQTMGHDKMYWYQQDPGMELHLIHYSYGVNSTEKGDLSSESTVSRIRTEHFPLTLESARPSHTSQYLCASSVRYNEKLFFGSGTQLSVL.

V and J are TRBV24-1 and TRBJ2-7; possible D gene TRBD1, 5 bases. V lost 1 base and J 0 bases, leaving 12 bases between the germline ends. CDR1 KGHDR and CDR2 SFDVKD come from the germline V gene. The CDR3 has 16 residues. CDR3 region: CATSDFKTVNSYEQYV. The CDR3 DNA sequence: TGTGCCACCAGTGATTTCAAGACAGTTAACTCCTACGAGCAGTACGTC.

This clone occurred once. This rearrangement joins TRBV12-3 or TRBV12-4 to TRBJ1-5, with D hard to call. V was cut by 2 bases and J by 6 bases, with 5 bases left in between. CDR3 size: 12 residues. The CDR3 reads CASSLWLQPQHF. In nucleotides, the CDR3 is TGTGCCAGCAGTTTATGGCTTCAGCCCCAGCATTTT.

As DNA, the CDR3 is TGTGCCAGCACCCAGGGTGGAAACACCATATATTTT. The encoded protein is CASTQGGNTIYF. This chain links TRBV6-5 with TRBJ1-3, with D possibly being TRBD1 (5 bases). Trimming left V 7 bases short and J 3 bases short, with 7 bases between. Germline assignment: CDR1 MNHEY and CDR2 SVGAGI. This CDR3 has 12 amino acids.

V usage is TRBV3-1 (or the pseudogene TRBV3-2) and J usage is TRBJ1-6, with D possibly being TRBD1 (6 bases). CDR1 is LGHDT and CDR2 is YNNKEL in the germline V gene (reference sequence). This CDR3 region has 16 residues. Deletions cut 0 bases from V and 7 bases from J, with 13 bases between. The CDR3 is CASSQDLRGANSPLHF. The CDR3 nucleotides are TGTGCCAGCAGCCAAGATCTCAGGGGCGCGAATTCACCCCTCCACTTT.

V is TRBV19 and J is TRBJ1-2, with no clear D. This CDR3 spans 14 amino acids. Looked up from germline, CDR1 is LNHDA and CDR2 is SQIVND (reference sequence). Between the trimmed V and J ends, which lost 5 bases and 4 bases, there was a span of 14 bases. CDR3 residues: CASSSLGSGYGYTF. The CDR3 bases are TGTGCCAGTAGTTCTCTCGGGTCGGGCTATGGCTACACCTTC.

This chain links TRBV7-8 with TRBJ1-5; a weak D match, TRBD1 (6 bases). This CDR3 comprises 15 residues. The germline CDR1 and CDR2 sequences are SGHVS and FQNEAQ. Between the trimmed V and J ends, which lost 5 bases and 4 bases, there was a span of 15 bases. The CDR3 loop reads CASSLGGAPNQPQHF. The DNA of the CDR3 is TGTGCCAGCAGCCTGGGGGGGGCTCCTAATCAGCCCCAGCATTTT.

This clone was picked up a small number of times. CDR3 region: CASSFRGYEQYF. CDR3 nucleotides: TGTGCCAGCAGCTTCAGGGGCTACGAGCAGTACTTC. The V and J genes are TRBV6-2 or TRBV6-3 and TRBJ2-7; D might be TRBD1 (6 bases). Trimming took 6 bases from V and 3 from J, leaving 9 bases between them. CDR1 is MNHEY, CDR2 SVGEGT, per germline. The CDR3 consists of 12 residues.

The genes are TRBV19 and TRBJ1-4; D possibly corresponds to TRBD1 (5 bases). Germline assignment: CDR1 LNHDA and CDR2 SQIVND (reference sequence). V dropped 5 bases and J dropped 5 bases, with 15 bases sitting between them. The CDR3 runs to 15 residues. The DNA of the CDR3 is TGTGCCAGTAGTTCTGGGACTCGGTCAAATGAAAAACTGTTTTTT. Protein product: CASSSGTRSNEKLFF. Full variable domain (missing parts from reference TRBV19 and TRBJ1-4): DGGITQSPKYLFRKEGQNVTLSCEQNLNHDAMYWYRQDPGQGLRLIYYSQIVNDFQKGDIAEGYSVSREKKESFPLTVTSAQKNPTAFYLCASSSGTRSNEKLFFGSGTQLSVL.

The J gene is TRBJ1-2, the V gene TRBV6-4, with D hard to call. V lost 4 bases, J lost 10 bases, and 16 bases lay in between. Germline values: CDR1 MRHNA, CDR2 SNTAGT. This CDR3 contains 13 residues. The CDR3 DNA is TGTGCCAGCAGTGCCTCTGGGTCGCGGGACTACACCTTC. This gives the protein CASSASGSRDYTF.